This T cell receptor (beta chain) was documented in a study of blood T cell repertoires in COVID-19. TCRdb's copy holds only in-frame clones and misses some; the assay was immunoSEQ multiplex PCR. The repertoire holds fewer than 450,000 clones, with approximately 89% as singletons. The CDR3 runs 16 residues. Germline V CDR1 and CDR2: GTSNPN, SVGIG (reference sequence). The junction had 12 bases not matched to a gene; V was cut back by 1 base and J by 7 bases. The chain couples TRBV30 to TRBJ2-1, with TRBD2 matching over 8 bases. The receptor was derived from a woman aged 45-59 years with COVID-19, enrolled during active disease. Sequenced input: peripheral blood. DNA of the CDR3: TGTGCCTGGAGTGGGGCGACTAGCGAGAAGAAAAATGAGCAGTTCTTC. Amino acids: CAWSGATSEKKNEQFF.